One and the same sample provided the 5 T cell receptor beta chains below, sequenced in a study of blood T cell repertoires in COVID-19. Some clones are missing from TCRdb's copy, which holds only in-frame ones; the method was immunoSEQ multiplex PCR. The sample lists about 280,000 clones, around 80% seen once, with roughly 5.3% in the top ten. The specimen sequenced was PBMCs or T cells enriched from blood (not recorded which). Source of these receptors: a man aged 35 to 55 who had been exposed to COVID-19.

The genes are TRBV5-4 and TRBJ2-3, with 7 positions matching TRBD2. V shed 4 bases and J 2 bases; nucleotides not matched to a gene: 7. The CDR3 is 15 residues long. Germline CDR1 and CDR2: SGHNT and YYREEE (reference sequence). This CDR3 reads CASSLGEGNTDTQYF. In nucleotides, the CDR3 is TGTGCCAGCAGCCTGGGGGAGGGGAACACAGATACGCAGTATTTT. Together with reference TRBV5-4 and TRBJ2-3, the CDR3 gives the full variable domain: ETGVTQSPTHLIKTRGQQVTLRCSSQSGHNTVSWYQQALGQGPQFIFQYYREEENGRGNFPPRFSGLQFPNYSSELNVNALELDDSALYLCASSLGEGNTDTQYFGPGTRLTVL.

This clone has more than one count but fewer than ten. The chain carries TRBV27 and TRBJ2-1, with D tentatively TRBD1 (5 bases). Germline V gives CDR1 MNHEY, CDR2 SMNVEV (reference sequence). Trimming removed 5 bases at V and 7 bases at J, with 15 bases between. CDR3 length: 14 residues. CDR3 DNA sequence: TGTGCCAGCAGTAAAATGGGGTCAGGGAATGAGCAGTTCTTC. It translates to CASSKMGSGNEQFF.

DNA of the CDR3: TGTGCCAGCAGCCGGACAGGGGGTTATACCGGGGAGCTGTTTTTT. It translates to CASSRTGGYTGELFF. This chain joins TRBV7-3 and TRBJ2-2, with 10 positions matching TRBD1. With 5 bases clipped from V and 5 bases from J, the junction kept 5 bases outside the gene matches. The CDR3 extends over 15 amino acids. Germline CDR1 and CDR2: SGHTA and FQGTGA.

V is TRBV5-4 and J is TRBJ1-2; D not certain. Trimming left V 4 bases short and J 6 bases short, with 10 bases between. The CDR3 contains 12 residues. Germline-derived CDR1 and CDR2 are SGHNT and YYREEE (reference sequence). Here the CDR3 DNA reads TGTGCCAGCAGCCTTTCACTAGATGGCTACACCTTC. Translating gives CASSLSLDGYTF.

The V and J genes are TRBV7-9 and TRBJ1-1; D is uncertain. From germline, CDR1 is SEHNR and CDR2 FQNEAQ (reference sequence). Trimming shortened V by 8 bases and J by 5 bases, and 18 bases separated the two germline ends. This CDR3 contains 14 residues. DNA for the CDR3: TGTGCCAGCGAAGTGCGGGGTATTTTGACTGAAGCTTTCTTT. It specifies CASEVRGILTEAFF.